This T cell receptor (beta chain) was sequenced during a study of blood T cell repertoires in COVID-19. The overall study: Sites across the United States, Italy and Spain contributed samples from acute and convalescent COVID-19. PBMCs, B-cell-depleted T cells, or T cells were the source of the cDNA or gDNA that made up the material.

Trimming removed 2 bases from V and 6 bases from J; junction bases left unmatched: 11. Per the germline V gene, CDR1 is SGHNT and CDR2 is YYREEE (reference sequence). This CDR3 has 16 amino acids. Individuals drawn from 20 to 30 US areas were about 18 to 89 years old. In assigning cohorts, the study relied on participant-reported clinical history. Measured with immunoSEQ multiplex PCR; TCRdb has only the in-frame clones, and not every one. In the table there are 250,000 to 300,000 clones, approximately 91% of which are singletons. The J gene is TRBJ2-5, the V gene TRBV5-4; 9 bases align to TRBD1. The receptor comes from a woman aged 40 to 50 with acute COVID-19. Sequenced: PBMCs or T cells enriched from blood (not recorded which). CDR3 region: CASSLPGTGTKKTQYF. The CDR3 DNA is TGTGCCAGCAGCTTACCCGGGACAGGGACGAAAAAGACCCAGTACTTC.